This TCR beta chain was observed in a study of T cell repertoires in cytomegalovirus infection. Study in general: The authors relied on CMV epitopes, both recently identified HLA-C-restricted and well-studied HLA-B-restricted. Both CMV infection and a matching HLA type were indicated by public TCR beta signatures.

TCRdb fed the reads into MiXCR, producing one record per CDR3 protein. The table shows about a million distinct CDR3 sequences, with approximately 33% occurring only once. General study results and limits: It was HLA-C-restricted CMV-specific TCR beta clonotypes that dominated the response ex vivo.

CDR1 and CDR2 (germline): SGHNT, YYREEE (reference sequence). The V and J ends lost 2 bases and 3 bases, in that order; junction bases with no gene match: 11. The CDR3 spans 18 residues. This clonotype came up a few times. What it binds is unknown. The chain recombines TRBV5-4 with TRBJ2-5, with 12 positions matching TRBD2. The origin of this receptor is a human donor in good health (CMV status not recorded). Some clones in this sample may be carry-over from other donors' samples. Source: cultured CD8+ T cells from PBMCs, taken from culture after CMV antigen stimulation. The CDR3 protein is CASSFQTSGGDLKETQYF. The CDR3 DNA reads as TGTGCCAGCAGCTTCCAGACTAGCGGGGGAGACTTAAAAGAGACCCAGTACTTC.